This T cell receptor beta chain was captured in a study of CD8+ T cells in alopecia areata. Background on the study: Patients in the study were on tofacitinib for 6 to 18 months, then off it for 6 months.

The study, taken as a whole, reports: Clarity of TCR sharing across patients fell short of that in mice, possibly HLA-related. Resident alphabeta T-cell populations of normal skin are likewise subject to sequencing in scalp samples.

This CDR3 has 14 residues. V was pared by 6 bases and J by 0 bases, with 6 bases between. Germline CDR1 is MDHEN and CDR2 is SYDVKM. Researchers gathered lesional scalp punch biopsies and peripheral blood from patients with alopecia areata. Extracted from the samples, RNA was reverse transcribed into cDNA to serve as the sequencing template. Generated by immunoSEQ multiplex PCR, the TCRdb table keeps only in-frame clones and is missing some. The repertoire holds 90,000 to 100,000 clones, with under 45% as singletons. This clone came up a few times. Its target is unknown. The sample was CD4+ T cells sorted from blood. The source of this sequence is a human donor with alopecia areata. J is TRBJ2-6 and V is TRBV28; no definite D call. The CDR3 loop is CASRLSSGANVLTF. For the CDR3, the DNA is TGTGCCAGCAGACTCAGCTCTGGGGCCAACGTCCTGACTTTC.